The 9 T cell receptor beta chains listed next were all sequenced from one sample in a study of CD8+CD57+ T cells in acquired aplastic anemia. Genomic DNA, serving as template, underwent TCR beta VDJ and CDR3 profiling. TCRdb re-analysed the reads in MiXCR, keeping a single row per CDR3 protein. Here the sample spans 250,000 to 350,000 distinct CDR3 sequences, roughly 50% being singletons. The specimen sequenced was sorted CD4+, CD8+, or CD8+CD57+ T cells (not recorded which) from PBMCs. The source is a human donor with severe aplastic anemia or a healthy control (not recorded which).

The chain has TRBV19 and TRBJ2-3, with D hard to call. The CDR3 consists of 16 residues. V was shortened by 11 bases and J by 1 base, with 22 bases between the two germline ends. The germline V gene has CDR1 LNHDA and CDR2 SQIVND (reference sequence). The CDR3 coding sequence is TGTGCCCCCCCCCCAAACGGCCCTCCCCGCACAGATACGCAGTATTTT. Protein: CAPPPNGPPRTDTQYF.

CDR3 sequence reads: CATSRDNSGANVLTF. The CDR3, as DNA: TGTGCCACCAGCAGAGACAACTCTGGGGCCAACGTCCTGACTTTC. The rearrangement links TRBV15 to TRBJ2-6; the D is unclear. Germline V gene data show CDR1 as LNHNV and CDR2 as YYDKDF (reference sequence). The V and J ends lost 0 bases and 0 bases respectively, with 3 bases between them. CDR3 length: 15 amino acids.

About this clonotype: Germline and junction disagree at one end, which may indicate a read error. The chain employs TRBV7-9 and TRBJ2-2, with D possibly called TRBD1 or TRBD2 (5 bases each). Germline CDR1 is SEHNR and CDR2 is FQNEAQ (reference sequence). CDR3 length: 16 residues. The CDR3 DNA follows: TGTGGCAGCGGTCCTATTGGGGGTGAGAACACCGGGGAGCTGTTCTTT. Its translation: CGSGPIGGENTGELFF.

V is TRBV29-1 and J is TRBJ1-3; no clear D gene. The CDR3 contains 14 residues. From germline, CDR1 is SQVTM and CDR2 ANQGSEA. The DNA for the CDR3 is TGCACCCTGAGGAAGGGAAGCTCTGGAAACACCATATATTTT. It encodes CTLRKGSSGNTIYF.

The table lists this clonotype with many counts. This chain connects TRBV11-2 to TRBJ2-5; D is perhaps TRBD1 or TRBD2 (5 bases each). Germline values: CDR1 SGHAT, CDR2 FQNNGV. The CDR3 runs 14 residues. V lost 5 bases to trimming and J lost 6 bases, with 16 bases between them. This CDR3 is CASSQATRDQTQYF. The CDR3 DNA follows: TGTGCCAGCAGCCAAGCAACCCGGGACCAGACCCAGTACTTC. The variable domain in full, completed from reference TRBV11-2 and TRBJ2-5, reads EAGVAQSPRYKIIEKRQSVAFWCNPISGHATLYWYQQILGQGPKLLIQFQNNGVVDDSQLPKDRFSAERLKGVDSTLKIQPAKLEDSAVYLCASSQATRDQTQYFGPGTRLLVL.

This rearrangement joins TRBV7-3 to TRBJ1-1; D is uncertain. Germline CDR1 SGHTA, CDR2 FQGTGA. The V and J ends lost 1 base and 4 bases respectively, with 13 bases between them. The CDR3 is 15 residues long. The DNA for the CDR3 is TGTGCCAGCAGCTTAAATGGACGTATGAGCACTGAAGCTTTCTTT. Amino acids: CASSLNGRMSTEAFF.

The chain links TRBV5-6 to TRBJ2-5; TRBD1 matches at 7 bases. J gave up 1 base and V 4 bases, and 13 bases lay outside the gene matches. Germline V gene lookup returns CDR1 SGHDT and CDR2 YYEEEE. The CDR3 is made up of 17 amino acids. The CDR3 region has the DNA TGTGCCAGCAGCCGCGACCCCGGGACAGCATTCCAAGAGACCCAGTACTTC. Its protein product is CASSRDPGTAFQETQYF.

This clonotype showed up many times. The V call is TRBV29-1, the J call TRBJ2-5; D tentatively reads TRBD1 or TRBD2 (5 bases each). V was clipped by 7 bases and J by 4 bases, with 13 bases between them. The length of the CDR3 is 12 residues. The germline V gene has CDR1 SQVTM and CDR2 ANQGSEA. The DNA of the CDR3 is TGCAGCGAAAGGGGAGACCTAGAGACCCAGTACTTC. Residues: CSERGDLETQYF.

The chain links TRBV12-3 or TRBV12-4 to TRBJ1-5, with no clear D. Between the trimmed V and J ends, which lost 6 bases and 7 bases, there was a span of 13 bases. There are 13 residues in the CDR3. The CDR3 DNA reads TGTGCCAGCAGCCCGGATACGGGACAGCCCCAGCATTTT. Its protein is CASSPDTGQPQHF.